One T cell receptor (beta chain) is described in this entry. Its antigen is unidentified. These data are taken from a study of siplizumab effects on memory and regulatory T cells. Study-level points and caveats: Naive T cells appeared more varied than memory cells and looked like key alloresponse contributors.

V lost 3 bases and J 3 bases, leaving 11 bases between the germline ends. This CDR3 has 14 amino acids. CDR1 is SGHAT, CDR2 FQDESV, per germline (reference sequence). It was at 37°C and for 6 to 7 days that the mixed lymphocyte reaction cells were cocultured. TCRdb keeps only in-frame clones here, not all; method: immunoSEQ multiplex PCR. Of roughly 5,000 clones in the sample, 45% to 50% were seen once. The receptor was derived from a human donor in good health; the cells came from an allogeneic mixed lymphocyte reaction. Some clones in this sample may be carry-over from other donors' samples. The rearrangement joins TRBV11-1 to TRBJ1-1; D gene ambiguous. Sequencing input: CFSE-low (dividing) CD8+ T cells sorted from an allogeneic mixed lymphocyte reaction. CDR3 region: CASSFVVGDTEAFF. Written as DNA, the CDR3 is TGTGCCAGCAGCTTTGTCGTGGGTGACACTGAAGCTTTCTTT. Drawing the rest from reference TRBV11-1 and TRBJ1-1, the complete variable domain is EAEVAQSPRYKITEKSQAVAFWCDPISGHATLYWYRQILGQGPELLVQFQDESVVDDSQLPKDRFSAERLKGVDSTLKIQPAELGDSAMYLCASSFVVGDTEAFFGQGTRLTVV.